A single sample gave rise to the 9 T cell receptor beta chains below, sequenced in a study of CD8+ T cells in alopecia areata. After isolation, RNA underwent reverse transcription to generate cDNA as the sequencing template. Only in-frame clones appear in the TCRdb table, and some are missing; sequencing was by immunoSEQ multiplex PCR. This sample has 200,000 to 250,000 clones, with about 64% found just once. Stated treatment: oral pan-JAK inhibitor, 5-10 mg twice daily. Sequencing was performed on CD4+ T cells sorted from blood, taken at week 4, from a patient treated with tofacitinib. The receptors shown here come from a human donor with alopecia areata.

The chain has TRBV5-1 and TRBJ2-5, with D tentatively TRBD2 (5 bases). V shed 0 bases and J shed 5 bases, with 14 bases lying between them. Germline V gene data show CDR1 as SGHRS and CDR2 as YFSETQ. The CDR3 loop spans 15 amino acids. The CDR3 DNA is TGCGCCAGCAGCTTGGACGGGGTCACGAGGGAGACCCAGTACTTC. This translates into CASSLDGVTRETQYF.

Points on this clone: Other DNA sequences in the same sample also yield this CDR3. This chain's CDR3 is CASSRQGNTGELFF. DNA of the CDR3: TGTGCCAGTTCAAGGCAGGGGAACACCGGGGAGCTGTTTTTT. The genes are TRBV19 and TRBJ2-2, with TRBD1 as a possible D gene (5 bases). CDR3 size: 14 residues. The V gene lost 8 bases and the J gene lost 1 base, with 11 bases spanning the gap. From germline, CDR1 is LNHDA and CDR2 SQIVND (reference sequence).

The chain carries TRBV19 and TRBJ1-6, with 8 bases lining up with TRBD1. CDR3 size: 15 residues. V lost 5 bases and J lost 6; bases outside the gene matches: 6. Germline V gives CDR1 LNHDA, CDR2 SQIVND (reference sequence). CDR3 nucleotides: TGTGCCAGTAGTCCGGGGACAGGAATTAATTCACCCCTCCACTTT. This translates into CASSPGTGINSPLHF.

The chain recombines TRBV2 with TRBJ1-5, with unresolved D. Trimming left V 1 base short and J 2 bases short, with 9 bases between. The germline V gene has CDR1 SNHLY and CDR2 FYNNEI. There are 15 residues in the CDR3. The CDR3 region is CASSEEATGNQPQHF. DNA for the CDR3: TGTGCCAGCAGTGAAGAGGCGACGGGCAATCAGCCCCAGCATTTT.

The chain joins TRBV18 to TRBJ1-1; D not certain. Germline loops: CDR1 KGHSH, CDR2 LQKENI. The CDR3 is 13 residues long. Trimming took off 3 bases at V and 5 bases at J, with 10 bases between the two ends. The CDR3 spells CASSPTEGTEAFF. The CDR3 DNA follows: TGTGCCAGCTCACCCACCGAAGGTACTGAAGCTTTCTTT.

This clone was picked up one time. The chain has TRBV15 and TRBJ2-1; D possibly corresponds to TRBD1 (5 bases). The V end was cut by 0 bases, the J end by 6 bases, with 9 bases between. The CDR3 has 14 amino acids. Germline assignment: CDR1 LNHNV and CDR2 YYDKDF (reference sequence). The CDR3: CATSRDRTGNEQFF. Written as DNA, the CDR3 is TGTGCCACCAGCAGAGATCGTACAGGCAATGAGCAGTTCTTC.

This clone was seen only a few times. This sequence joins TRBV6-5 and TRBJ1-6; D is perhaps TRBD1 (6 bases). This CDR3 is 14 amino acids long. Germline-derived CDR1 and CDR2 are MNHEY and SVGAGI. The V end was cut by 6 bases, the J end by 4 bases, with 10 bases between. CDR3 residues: CASSPTGYNSPLHF. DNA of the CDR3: TGTGCCAGCAGCCCAACAGGGTATAATTCACCCCTCCACTTT.

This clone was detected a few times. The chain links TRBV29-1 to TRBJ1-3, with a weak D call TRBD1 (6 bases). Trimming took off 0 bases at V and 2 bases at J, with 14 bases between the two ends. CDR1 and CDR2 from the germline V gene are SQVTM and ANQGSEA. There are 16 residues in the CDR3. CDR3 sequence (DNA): TGCAGCGTTGAAGAGGGGGGTACAGGGACTGGAAACACCATATATTTT. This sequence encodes CSVEEGGTGTGNTIYF.

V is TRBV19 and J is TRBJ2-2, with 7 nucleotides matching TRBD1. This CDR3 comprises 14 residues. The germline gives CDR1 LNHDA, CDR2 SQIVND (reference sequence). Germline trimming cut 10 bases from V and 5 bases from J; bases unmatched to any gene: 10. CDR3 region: CATRDSGTTGELFF. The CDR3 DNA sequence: TGTGCCACCCGGGACAGCGGTACTACCGGGGAGCTGTTTTTT.